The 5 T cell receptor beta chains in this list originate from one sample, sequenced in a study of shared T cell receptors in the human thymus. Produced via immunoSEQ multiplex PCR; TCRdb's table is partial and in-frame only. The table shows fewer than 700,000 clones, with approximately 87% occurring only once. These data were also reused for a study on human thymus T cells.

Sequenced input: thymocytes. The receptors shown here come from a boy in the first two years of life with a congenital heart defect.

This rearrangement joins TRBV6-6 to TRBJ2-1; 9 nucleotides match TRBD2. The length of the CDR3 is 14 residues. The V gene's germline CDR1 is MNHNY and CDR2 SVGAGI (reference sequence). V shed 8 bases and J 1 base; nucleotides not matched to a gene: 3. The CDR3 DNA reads TGTGCCAGCTTTAGCGGGAGTTCCTACAATGAGCAGTTCTTC. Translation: CASFSGSSYNEQFF.

The CDR3 DNA sequence: TGTGCCAGCAGCATCCAGACTAGCGGGACCTACAATGAGCAGTTCTTC. Translating it yields CASSIQTSGTYNEQFF. The rearrangement links TRBV9 to TRBJ2-1, with 11 nucleotides matching TRBD2. V lost 4 bases to trimming and J lost 2 bases; unmatched junction nucleotides: 5. Germline V lookup: CDR1 SGDLS, CDR2 YYNGEE. CDR3 length: 16 amino acids. Full variable domain (rest looked up from reference TRBV9 and TRBJ2-1): DSGVTQTPKHLITATGQRVTLRCSPRSGDLSVYWYQQSLDQGLQFLIQYYNGEERAKGNILERFSAQQFPDLHSELNLSSLELGDSALYFCASSIQTSGTYNEQFFGPGTRLTVL.

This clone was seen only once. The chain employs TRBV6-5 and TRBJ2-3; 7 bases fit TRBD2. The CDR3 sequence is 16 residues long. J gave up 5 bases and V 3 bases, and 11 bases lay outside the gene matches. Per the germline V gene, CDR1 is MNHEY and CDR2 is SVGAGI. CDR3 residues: CASSYTTKPGGDTQYF. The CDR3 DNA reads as TGTGCCAGCAGTTATACGACGAAACCGGGGGGAGATACGCAGTATTTT.

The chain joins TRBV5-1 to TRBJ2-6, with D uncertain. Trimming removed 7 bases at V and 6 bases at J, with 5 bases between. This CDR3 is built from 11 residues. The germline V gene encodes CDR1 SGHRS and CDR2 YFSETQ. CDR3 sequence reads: CASSVANVLTF. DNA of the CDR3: TGCGCCAGCTCAGTGGCCAACGTCCTGACTTTC. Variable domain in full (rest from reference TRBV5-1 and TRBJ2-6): KAGVTQTPRYLIKTRGQQVTLSCSPISGHRSVSWYQQTPGQGLQFLFEYFSETQRNKGNFPGRFSGRQFSNSRSEMNVSTLELGDSALYLCASSVANVLTFGAGSRLTVL.

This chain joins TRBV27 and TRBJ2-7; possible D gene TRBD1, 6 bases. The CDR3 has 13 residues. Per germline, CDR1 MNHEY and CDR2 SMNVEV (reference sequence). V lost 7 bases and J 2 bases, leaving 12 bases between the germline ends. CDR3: CASNNRDPYEQYF. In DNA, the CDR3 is TGTGCCAGCAATAACAGGGACCCCTACGAGCAGTACTTC.